The rows below give T cell receptor beta chains drawn from one sample of a study of OX40 agonist ivuxolimab in advanced cancers. The method was immunoSEQ multiplex PCR; TCRdb's version includes in-frame clones alone and lacks a portion of them. Here the sample spans approximately 73,000 clones, less than 90% being singletons. The specimen was CD4+ or CD8+ T cells sorted from blood, collected in a trial of the OX40 agonist ivuxolimab. These receptors came from an adult with an advanced solid tumor such as melanoma, head and neck, liver or kidney cancer. CDR3s include the opening cysteine and the closing phenylalanine or tryptophan. Clone size appears in some rows only: once, few, many, or a class for an expanded clone.

J | V | size | CDR3
TRBJ1-1 | TRBV29-1 | - | CSVVLRLSNTEAFF
TRBJ2-1 | TRBV6-1 | - | CASSVQGASYNEQFF
TRBJ2-2 | TRBV6-4 | - | CASSDRDRLATGELFF
TRBJ2-1 | TRBV29-1 | - | CSVEFWREQDNEQFF
TRBJ2-7 | TRBV18 | few | CASSRDDGPQYF
TRBJ2-6 | TRBV7-9 | - | CASSNLIGANVLTF
TRBJ2-3 | TRBV11-3 | - | CASSLEAGTSADTQYF
TRBJ2-1 | TRBV21-1 | - | CASSKLLSGVSRFF
TRBJ2-3 | TRBV9 | - | CASSPMNKRTDTQYF
TRBJ1-5 | TRBV27 | - | CASSLGAGTKPQHF
TRBJ2-7 | TRBV27 | - | CASSRRGEQYF
TRBJ2-2 | TRBV10-1 | - | CASPTRIRTGELFF
TRBJ1-2 | TRBV28 | - | CASSLVEGGKNGYTF
TRBJ2-5 | TRBV7-9 | - | CASSRPGTIEQYF
TRBJ2-3 | TRBV28 | - | CASSGRGALTDTQYF
TRBJ2-2 | TRBV5-1 | once | CASSFGTAAGELFF
TRBJ2-7 | TRBV7-6 | - | CASSLATSYEQYF
TRBJ2-7 | TRBV11-3 | - | CASSPGRGGAYEQYF
TRBJ2-5 | TRBV5-1 | - | CASSLPEGRETQYF
TRBJ2-4 | TRBV2 | - | CASKETRSAKNIQYF
TRBJ1-4 | TRBV30 | - | CAWSVQTTTNEKLFF
TRBJ1-2 | TRBV25-1 | - | CASSPPRQYGYTF